This T cell receptor (beta chain) was recorded in a study of shared clonotypes between healthy human individuals. Findings and caveats of the study: Sequencing depth was predicted to influence how clonotypes are shared among donors.

In regard to this clone: Its antigen remains unidentified. This sample includes further DNA sequences coding for the same CDR3.

Clones were read by immunoSEQ multiplex PCR, and TCRdb kept only the in-frame ones, dropping some. Of about 2.4 million clones in the sample, approximately 94% were seen once. The TCR originated in a young man in good health. Some clones in this sample may be carry-over from other donors' samples. The sample consisted of naive CD4+ T cells from PBMCs. Subset indicated: CD45RA+ positively selected.

CDR3 in amino acids: CASSLGGYYEQYF. Here the CDR3 DNA reads TGTGCCAGCAGCTTAGGGGGTTACTACGAGCAGTACTTC. The chain carries TRBV28 and TRBJ2-7, with D possibly being TRBD1 (6 bases). The CDR3 runs 13 residues. Trimming took 6 bases from V and 3 from J, leaving 12 bases between them. Per germline, CDR1 MDHEN and CDR2 SYDVKM.